The present T cell receptor beta chain was sequenced within a study of Ad26.COV2.S vaccination and SARS-CoV-2 variants. Overall study: Participants got Ad26.COV2.S intramuscularly, once or twice 56 days apart.

Libraries were prepared by immunoSEQ multiplex PCR; TCRdb keeps only in-frame clonotypes and omits some of them. In the table there are some 370,000 clones, 83% of which are singletons. For this clone: Its antigen is as yet unknown.

Treatment described: 19 received Ad26.COV2.S at low or high dose, single or two shots; 5 received placebo; per-sample allocation not given. Sampling took place 63 days after the first vaccine or placebo injection. Germline V gene data show CDR1 as LNHDA and CDR2 as SQIVND (reference sequence). The V gene lost 5 bases and the J gene lost 0 bases, with 17 bases spanning the gap. CDR3 length: 17 amino acids. Broader study findings: With respect to non-spike TCR breadth, vaccine and placebo recipients were similar.

This clonotype was sampled from a person aged 18-65 years who received the Ad26.COV2.S COVID-19 vaccine or a placebo. The chain joins TRBV19 to TRBJ1-3; no firm D call. The specimen comprised peripheral blood, sampled in a trial of Ad26.COV2.S vaccine versus placebo. CDR3: CASSRPYRYYSGNTIYF. The CDR3 DNA is TGTGCCAGTAGTCGGCCCTATCGATACTACTCTGGAAACACCATATATTTT. Together with reference TRBV19 and TRBJ1-3, the CDR3 gives the full variable domain: DGGITQSPKYLFRKEGQNVTLSCEQNLNHDAMYWYRQDPGQGLRLIYYSQIVNDFQKGDIAEGYSVSREKKESFPLTVTSAQKNPTAFYLCASSRPYRYYSGNTIYFGEGSWLTVV.